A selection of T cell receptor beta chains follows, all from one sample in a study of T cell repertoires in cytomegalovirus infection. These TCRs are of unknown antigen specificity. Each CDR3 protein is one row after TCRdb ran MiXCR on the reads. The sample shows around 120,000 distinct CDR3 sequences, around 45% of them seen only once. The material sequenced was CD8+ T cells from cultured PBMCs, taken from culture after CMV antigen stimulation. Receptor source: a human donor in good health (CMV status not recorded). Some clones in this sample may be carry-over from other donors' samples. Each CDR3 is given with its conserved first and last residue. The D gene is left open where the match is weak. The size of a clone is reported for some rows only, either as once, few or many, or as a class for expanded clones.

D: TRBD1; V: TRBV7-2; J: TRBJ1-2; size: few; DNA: TGTGCCAGCAGAACCACTACAGGGGGCGGCTATGGCTACACCTTC; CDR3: CASRTTTGGGYGYTF
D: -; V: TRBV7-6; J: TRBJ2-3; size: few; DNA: TGTGCCAGCAGCTCCGGTTCCGATACGCAGTATTTT; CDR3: CASSSGSDTQYF
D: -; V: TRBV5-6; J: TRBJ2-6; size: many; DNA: TGTGCCAGCAGCCTACGGGGGACCGCCAATTCTGGGGCCAACGTCCTGACTTTC; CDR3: CASSLRGTANSGANVLTF
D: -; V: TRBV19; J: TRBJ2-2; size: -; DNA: TGTGCCAGTAGTGAAGGGGCCACCGGGGAGCTGTTTTTT; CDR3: CASSEGATGELFF
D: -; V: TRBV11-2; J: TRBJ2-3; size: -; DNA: TGTGCCAGTAGACTCAAAGCAGATACGCAGTATTTT; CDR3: CASRLKADTQYF
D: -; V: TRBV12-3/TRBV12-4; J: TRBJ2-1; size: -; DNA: TGTGCCAGCAGTTCGGGGTACTCCTACAATGAGCAGTTCTTC; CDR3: CASSSGYSYNEQFF
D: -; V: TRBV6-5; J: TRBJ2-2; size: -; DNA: TGTGCCACTTCGTCTAGCGTCATCACCGGGGAGCTGTTTTTT; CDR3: CATSSSVITGELFF
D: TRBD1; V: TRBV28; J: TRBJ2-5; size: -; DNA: TGTGCCGTTGGGGGGCGGTACACAGGGGGCACTGGCCAAGAGACCCAGTACTTC; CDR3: CAVGGRYTGGTGQETQYF
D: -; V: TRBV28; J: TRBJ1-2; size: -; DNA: TGTGCCAGCAGAGGACTTCCCTATGGCTACACCTTC; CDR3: CASRGLPYGYTF
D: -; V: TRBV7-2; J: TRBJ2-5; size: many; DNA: TGTGCCAGCAGCTCCACCTACGGGGAGACCCAGTACTTC; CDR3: CASSSTYGETQYF
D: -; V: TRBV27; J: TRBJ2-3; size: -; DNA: TGTGCCAGCTGGGAACCCTACACAGATACGCAGTATTTT; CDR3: CASWEPYTDTQYF
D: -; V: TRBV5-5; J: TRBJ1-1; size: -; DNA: TGTGCCAGCAGCTTGGGGTGGTTGACTGAAGCTTTCTTT; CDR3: CASSLGWLTEAFF
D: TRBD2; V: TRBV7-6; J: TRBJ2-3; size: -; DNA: TGTGCCAGCAGCTCGCCTAGCGGGGGCACAGATACGCAGTATTTT; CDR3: CASSSPSGGTDTQYF
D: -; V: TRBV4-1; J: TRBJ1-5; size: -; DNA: TGCGCCAGCAGCCAAGATTCCACAGGAATAACTAATCAGCCCCAGCATTTT; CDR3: CASSQDSTGITNQPQHF
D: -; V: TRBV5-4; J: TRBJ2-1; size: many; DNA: TGTGCCAGCAGCTTGTGGGGCGTCCCCAATGAGCAGTTCTTC; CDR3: CASSLWGVPNEQFF
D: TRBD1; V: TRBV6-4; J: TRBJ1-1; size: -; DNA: TGTGCCAGCAGTCCCGCGGGGGGACAGGTGAACACTGAAGCTTTCTTT; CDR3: CASSPAGGQVNTEAFF
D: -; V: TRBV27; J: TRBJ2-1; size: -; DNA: TGTGCCAGCAGCCCCGGGGCCATAGGGCCCGGCGAGCAGTTCTTC; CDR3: CASSPGAIGPGEQFF
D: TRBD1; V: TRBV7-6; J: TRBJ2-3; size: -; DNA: TGTGCCAGCAGCCCCGGGACAGGACCCACAGATACGCAGTATTTT; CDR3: CASSPGTGPTDTQYF
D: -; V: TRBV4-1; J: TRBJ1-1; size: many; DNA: TGCGCCAGCAGCCCCGACCCAGGGAGAACTGAAGCTTTCTTT; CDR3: CASSPDPGRTEAFF
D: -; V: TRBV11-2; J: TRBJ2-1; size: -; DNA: TGTGCCAGCAGCTCCACCTACAATGAGCAGTTCTTC; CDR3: CASSSTYNEQFF
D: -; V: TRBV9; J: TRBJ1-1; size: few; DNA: TGTGCCAGCAGCGTAGGGGTTAGTCACACTGAAGCTTTCTTT; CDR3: CASSVGVSHTEAFF
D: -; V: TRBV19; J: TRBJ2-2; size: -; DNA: TGTGCCACCCTAGGGGACACCGGGGAGCTGTTTTTT; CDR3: CATLGDTGELFF
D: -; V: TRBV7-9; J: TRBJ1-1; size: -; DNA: TGTGCCAGCAATACGGGGTCCAACACTGAAGCTTTCTTT; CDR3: CASNTGSNTEAFF